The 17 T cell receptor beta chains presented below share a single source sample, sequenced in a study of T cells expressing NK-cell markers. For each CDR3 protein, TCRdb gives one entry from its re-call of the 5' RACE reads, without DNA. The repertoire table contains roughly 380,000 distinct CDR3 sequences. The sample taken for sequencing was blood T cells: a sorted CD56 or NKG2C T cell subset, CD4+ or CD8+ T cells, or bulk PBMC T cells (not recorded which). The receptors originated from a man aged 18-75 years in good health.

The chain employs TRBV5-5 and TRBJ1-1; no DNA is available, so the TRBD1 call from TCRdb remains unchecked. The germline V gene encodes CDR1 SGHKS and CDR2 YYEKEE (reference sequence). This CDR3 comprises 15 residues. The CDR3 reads CASSFPTGTNTEAFF.

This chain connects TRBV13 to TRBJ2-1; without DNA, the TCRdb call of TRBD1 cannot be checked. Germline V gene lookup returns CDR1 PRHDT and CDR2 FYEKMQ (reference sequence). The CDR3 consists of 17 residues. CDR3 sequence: CASSPPPTGGFYGEQFF.

CDR3: CAISEPGLAGDTGELFF. This chain uses TRBV10-3 with TRBJ2-2; no DNA is available, so the TRBD2 call from TCRdb remains unchecked. The germline CDR1 and CDR2 sequences are ENHRY and SYGVKD. CDR3 length equals 17 residues.

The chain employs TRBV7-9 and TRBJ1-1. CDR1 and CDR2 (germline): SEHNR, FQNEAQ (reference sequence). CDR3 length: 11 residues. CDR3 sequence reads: CASSLVYEAFF.

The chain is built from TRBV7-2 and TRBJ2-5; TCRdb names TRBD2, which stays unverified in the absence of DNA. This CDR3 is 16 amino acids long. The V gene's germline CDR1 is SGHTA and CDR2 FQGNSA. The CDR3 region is CASSLGTSGGGETQYF.

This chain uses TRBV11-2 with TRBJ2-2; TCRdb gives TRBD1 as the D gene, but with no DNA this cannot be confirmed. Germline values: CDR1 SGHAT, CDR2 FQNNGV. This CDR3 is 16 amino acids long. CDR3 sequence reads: CASTLLPGTNTGELFF.

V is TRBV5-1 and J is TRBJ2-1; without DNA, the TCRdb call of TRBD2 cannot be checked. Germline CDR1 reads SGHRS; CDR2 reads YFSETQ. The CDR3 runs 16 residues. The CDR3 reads CASRTGTSGPWNEQFF. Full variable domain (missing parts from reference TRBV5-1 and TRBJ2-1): KAGVTQTPRYLIKTRGQQVTLSCSPISGHRSVSWYQQTPGQGLQFLFEYFSETQRNKGNFPGRFSGRQFSNSRSEMNVSTLELGDSALYLCASRTGTSGPWNEQFFGPGTRLTVL.

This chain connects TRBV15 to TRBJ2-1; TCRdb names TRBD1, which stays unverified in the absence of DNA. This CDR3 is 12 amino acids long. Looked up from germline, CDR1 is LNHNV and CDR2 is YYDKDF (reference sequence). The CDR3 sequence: CATSRTGNEQFF.

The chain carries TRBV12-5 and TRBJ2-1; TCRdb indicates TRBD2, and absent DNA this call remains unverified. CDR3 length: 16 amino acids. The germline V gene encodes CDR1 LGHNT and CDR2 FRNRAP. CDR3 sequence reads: CASGRGASGTYNEQFF.

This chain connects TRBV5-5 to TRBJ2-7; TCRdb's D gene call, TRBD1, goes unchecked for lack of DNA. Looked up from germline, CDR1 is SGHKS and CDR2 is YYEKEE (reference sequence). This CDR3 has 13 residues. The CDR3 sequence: CASSWDRGFKQYF. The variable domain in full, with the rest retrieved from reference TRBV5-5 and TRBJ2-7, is DAGVTQSPTHLIKTRGQQVTLRCSPISGHKSVSWYQQVLGQGPQFIFQYYEKEERGRGNFPDRFSARQFPNYSSELNVNALLLGDSALYLCASSWDRGFKQYFGPGTRLTVT.

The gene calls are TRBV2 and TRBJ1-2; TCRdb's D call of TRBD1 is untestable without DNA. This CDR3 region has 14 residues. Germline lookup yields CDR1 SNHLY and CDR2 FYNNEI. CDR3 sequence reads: CASNSPAGMGGYTF.

CDR3 protein: CASSRGLAGVVGSCFF. This chain connects TRBV19 to TRBJ2-2; the TRBD2 assignment by TCRdb is unverifiable without DNA. From germline, CDR1 is LNHDA and CDR2 SQIVND (reference sequence). The CDR3 length is 16 residues.

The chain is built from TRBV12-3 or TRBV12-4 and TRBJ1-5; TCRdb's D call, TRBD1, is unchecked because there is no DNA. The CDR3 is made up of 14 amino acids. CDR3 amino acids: CASSIQGPYQPQHF.

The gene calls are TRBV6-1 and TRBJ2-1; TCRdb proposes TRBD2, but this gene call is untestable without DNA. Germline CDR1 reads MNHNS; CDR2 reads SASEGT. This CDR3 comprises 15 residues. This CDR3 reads CASSAGGALYNEQFF.

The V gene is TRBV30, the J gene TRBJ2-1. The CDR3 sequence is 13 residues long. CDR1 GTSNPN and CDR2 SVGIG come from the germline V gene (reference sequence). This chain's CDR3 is CAWGRSFNNEQFF.

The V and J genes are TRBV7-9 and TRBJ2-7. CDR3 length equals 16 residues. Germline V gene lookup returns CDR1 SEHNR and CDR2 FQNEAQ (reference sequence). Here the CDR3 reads CASSFYSTGTIYEQYF.

CDR3 sequence reads: CASSTGNTIYF. The rearrangement links TRBV7-8 to TRBJ1-3. The CDR3 sequence is 11 residues long. Germline CDR1 SGHVS, CDR2 FQNEAQ.